This T cell receptor (beta chain) comes out of a study of blood T cell repertoires in COVID-19. Study overall: From T cells, B-cell-depleted T cells, or PBMCs came the material, which was cDNA or gDNA.

Patients in Seattle were enrolled during active infection, then followed longitudinally. This CDR3 spans 12 amino acids. V was shortened by 4 bases and J by 6 bases, with 10 bases between the two germline ends. Germline loops: CDR1 MNHEY, CDR2 SVGAGI. Repertoires were generated with immunoSEQ multiplex PCR, while TCRdb's copy carries only in-frame clones and drops some. The repertoire holds about 170,000 clones, with around 87% as singletons. This TCR derives from an elderly woman with COVID-19, enrolled during active disease. This rearrangement joins TRBV6-5 to TRBJ2-7, with D uncertain. Sequencing was performed on peripheral blood. As DNA, the CDR3 is TGTGCCAGCAGTTCCACAATCCGCGAGCAGTACTTC. It codes for CASSSTIREQYF.